This paragraph reports one T cell receptor (beta chain). Living in about two dozen US areas, the participants were between roughly 18 and 89 years of age. These data belong to a study of blood T cell repertoires in COVID-19. For the study at large: The study drew acute and convalescent COVID-19 samples from the United States, Italy and Spain. T cells, B-cell-depleted T cells, or PBMCs provided the cDNA or gDNA that served as material.

CDR1 and CDR2 (germline): MNHEY, SMNVEV (reference sequence). CDR3 size: 14 residues. Trimming shortened V by 8 bases and J by 4 bases, and 17 bases separated the two germline ends. Method: immunoSEQ multiplex PCR; TCRdb's copy keeps in-frame clones and lacks some. The data contain about 180,000 clones, 86% of them singletons. The chain combines TRBV27 with TRBJ1-2; unclear D gene. This TCR was recovered from a woman aged 25 to 45 who had recovered from COVID-19. Sequences were obtained from PBMCs or T cells enriched from blood (not recorded which). The CDR3 sequence is CASGSRFSTYGYTF. The CDR3 DNA reads as TGTGCCAGCGGCTCCAGGTTCTCCACCTATGGCTACACCTTC.